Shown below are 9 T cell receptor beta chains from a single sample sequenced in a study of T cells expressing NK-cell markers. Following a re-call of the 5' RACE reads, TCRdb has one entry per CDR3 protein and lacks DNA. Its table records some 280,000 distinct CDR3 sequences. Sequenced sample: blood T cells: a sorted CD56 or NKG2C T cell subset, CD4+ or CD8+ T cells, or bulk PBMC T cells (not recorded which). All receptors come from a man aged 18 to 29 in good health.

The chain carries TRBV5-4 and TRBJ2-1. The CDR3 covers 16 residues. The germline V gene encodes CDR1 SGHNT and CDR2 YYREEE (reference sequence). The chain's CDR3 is CASSSSSGISYNEQFF.

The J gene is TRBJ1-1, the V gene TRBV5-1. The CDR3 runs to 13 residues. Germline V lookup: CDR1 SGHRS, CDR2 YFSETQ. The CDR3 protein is CASSFSSPVEAFF.

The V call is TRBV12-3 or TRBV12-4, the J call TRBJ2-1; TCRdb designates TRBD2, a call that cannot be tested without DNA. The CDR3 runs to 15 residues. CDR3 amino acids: CASSLAQSGSNEQFF.

CDR3 in amino acids: CASSSTGIYGYTF. V gene TRBV7-2 combines with J gene TRBJ1-2; the D call of TRBD1 rests on TCRdb alone, since no DNA is present to check it. Germline V gene data show CDR1 as SGHTA and CDR2 as FQGNSA. CDR3 size: 13 residues.

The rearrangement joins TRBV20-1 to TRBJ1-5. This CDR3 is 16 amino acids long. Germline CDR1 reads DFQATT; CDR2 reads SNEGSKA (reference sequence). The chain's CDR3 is CSARDRKSVSNQPQHF.

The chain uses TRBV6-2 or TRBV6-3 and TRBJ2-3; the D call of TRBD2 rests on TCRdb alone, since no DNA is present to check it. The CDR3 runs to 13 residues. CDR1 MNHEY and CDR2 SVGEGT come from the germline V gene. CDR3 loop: CASSALLGDTQYF.

CDR3 residues: CAWDTGLAGNTIYF. V and J are TRBV30 and TRBJ1-3; TCRdb picks TRBD1, but there is no DNA to check that call. CDR1 and CDR2 from the germline V gene are GTSNPN and SVGIG (reference sequence). CDR3 length: 14 residues.

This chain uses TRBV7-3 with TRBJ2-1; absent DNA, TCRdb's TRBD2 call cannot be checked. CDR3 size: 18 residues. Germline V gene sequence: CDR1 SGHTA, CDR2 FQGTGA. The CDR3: CASSLRSRASGSYNEQFF.

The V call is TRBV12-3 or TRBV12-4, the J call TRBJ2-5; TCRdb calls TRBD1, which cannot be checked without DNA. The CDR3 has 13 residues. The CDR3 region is CASAMGTQETQYF.